This TCR beta chain was identified during a study of blood T cell repertoires in COVID-19. Repertoires were generated with immunoSEQ multiplex PCR, while TCRdb's copy carries only in-frame clones and drops some. The table lists over 200,000 clones, about 94% of them singletons. CDR1 and CDR2 from the germline V gene are LNHDA and SQIVND (reference sequence). This CDR3 contains 12 residues. The V and J ends lost 5 bases and 17 bases, in that order; junction bases with no gene match: 9. The chain recombines TRBV19 with TRBJ1-4; 9 bases fit TRBD1. The sequenced sample was peripheral blood. The TCR was taken from a man in his sixties with COVID-19, enrolled during active disease. This CDR3 is CASSARRDRVFF. Written as DNA, the CDR3 is TGTGCCAGTAGTGCCCGCCGGGACAGGGTATTTTTT.